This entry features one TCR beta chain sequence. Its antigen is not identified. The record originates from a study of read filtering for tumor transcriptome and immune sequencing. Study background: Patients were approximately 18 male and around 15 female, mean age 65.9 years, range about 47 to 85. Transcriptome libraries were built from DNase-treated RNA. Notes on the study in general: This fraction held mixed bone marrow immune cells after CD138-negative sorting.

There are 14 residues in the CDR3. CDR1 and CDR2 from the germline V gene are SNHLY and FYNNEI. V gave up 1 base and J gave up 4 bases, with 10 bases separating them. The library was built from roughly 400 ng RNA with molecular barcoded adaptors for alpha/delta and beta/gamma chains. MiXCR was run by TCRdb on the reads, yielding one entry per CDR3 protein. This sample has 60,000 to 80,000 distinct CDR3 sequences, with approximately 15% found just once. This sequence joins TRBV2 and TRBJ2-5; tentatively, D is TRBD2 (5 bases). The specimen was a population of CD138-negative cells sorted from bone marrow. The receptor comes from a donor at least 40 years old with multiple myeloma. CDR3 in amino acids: CASSEGSGPETQYF. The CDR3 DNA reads TGTGCCAGCAGTGAAGGGAGCGGCCCAGAGACCCAGTACTTC.